These 5 T cell receptor beta chains share one sample of origin, sequenced in a study of T cell responses to AZD1222 COVID-19 vaccine. Repertoires were generated with immunoSEQ multiplex PCR, while TCRdb's copy carries only in-frame clones and drops some. The sample shows roughly 200,000 clones, around nine tenths of them seen only once. The source material was peripheral blood, sampled 28 days after the second dose of the MenACWY control vaccine. All receptors come from an adult who received the MenACWY meningococcal vaccine as a control.

This chain links TRBV7-2 with TRBJ2-6; TRBD1 matches 11 bases. V lost 5 bases to trimming and J lost 2 bases; unmatched junction nucleotides: 5. The CDR3 is 17 amino acids. Germline V lookup: CDR1 SGHTA, CDR2 FQGNSA. The CDR3 loop reads CASSIRDRGTGANVLTF. The CDR3 region has the DNA TGTGCCAGCAGCATCCGGGACAGGGGGACTGGGGCCAACGTCCTGACTTTC.

The V and J genes are TRBV11-3 and TRBJ2-1; TRBD2 aligns across 7 bases. In germline, CDR1 is SGHNT, CDR2 YENEEA. The CDR3 is 13 residues long. The junction had 4 bases not matched to a gene; V was cut back by 5 bases and J by 6 bases. The CDR3 here is CASSPTSANEQFF. The CDR3 DNA reads as TGTGCCAGCAGCCCCACTAGCGCCAATGAGCAGTTCTTC. Using reference TRBV11-3 and TRBJ2-1 for the parts outside the CDR3, the full variable domain is EAGVVQSPRYKIIEKKQPVAFWCNPISGHNTLYWYLQNLGQGPELLIRYENEEAVDDSQLPKDRFSAERLKGVDSTLKIQPAELGDSAVYLCASSPTSANEQFFGPGTRLTVL.

V and J are TRBV27 and TRBJ1-1, with D possibly being TRBD1 (6 bases). The CDR3 is made up of 16 amino acids. Trimming took 6 bases from V and 1 from J, leaving 18 bases between them. Germline values: CDR1 MNHEY, CDR2 SMNVEV (reference sequence). The CDR3 loop is CASRKLPGHSNTEAFF. The DNA of the CDR3 is TGTGCCAGCAGGAAGCTTCCGGGACACTCGAACACTGAAGCTTTCTTT.

The rearrangement joins TRBV11-2 to TRBJ2-1, with TRBD2 matching 12 bases. Germline V CDR1 and CDR2: SGHAT, FQNNGV. The ends lost 4 bases at V and 7 bases at J; junction bases unmatched: 8. This CDR3 has 16 residues. This CDR3 is CASSSRLAGVGNEQFF. As DNA, the CDR3 is TGTGCCAGCAGCTCTCGACTAGCGGGAGTGGGTAATGAGCAGTTCTTC.

The table lists this clone with a count of one. The genes are TRBV19 and TRBJ2-1; 15 nucleotides line up with TRBD2. Germline CDR1 and CDR2: LNHDA and SQIVND (reference sequence). This CDR3 has 17 residues. V lost 1 base to trimming and J lost 8 bases; unmatched junction nucleotides: 6. CDR3 loop: CASSIVRTSGRAHEQFF. The CDR3 region has the DNA TGTGCCAGTAGTATAGTACGGACTAGCGGGAGGGCCCATGAGCAGTTCTTC.